This passage covers 12 T cell receptor beta chains from one sample sequenced in a study of T cells in Graves' hyperthyroidism and ophthalmopathy. Researchers amplified the TCR beta CDR3 regions from RNA transcripts. In the first-round RT-PCR of the TCR CDR3, the HTBI primer set was used. TCRdb itself ran the multiplex PCR reads through MiXCR, one entry per CDR3 protein. The repertoire holds around 570,000 distinct CDR3 sequences, with 15% to 20% as singletons. The material sequenced was blood. The receptors originated from a man aged 40-49 years with Graves' ophthalmopathy.

This chain joins TRBV14 and TRBJ2-1; maybe TRBD2 (5 bases). Trimming took off 0 bases at V and 4 bases at J, with 10 bases between the two ends. The CDR3 contains 15 residues. Per the germline V gene, CDR1 is SGHDN and CDR2 is FVKESK. CDR3 protein: CASSQEGRGYNEQFF. The CDR3 DNA reads as TGTGCCAGCAGCCAAGAGGGGAGAGGATACAATGAGCAGTTCTTC.

V and J are TRBV10-3 and TRBJ1-5; no firm D call. This CDR3 spans 15 amino acids. V lost 10 bases to trimming and J lost 4 bases, with 20 bases between them. Looked up from germline, CDR1 is ENHRY and CDR2 is SYGVKD. The CDR3 loop is CATSLSLLTNQPQHF. As DNA, the CDR3 is TGTGCCACCTCACTAAGCCTGCTAACAAATCAGCCCCAGCATTTT.

Points on this clonotype: This may be a read error, as it is one base from a much larger clone. This chain uses TRBV12-3 or TRBV12-4 with TRBJ2-7; D possibly corresponds to TRBD2 (5 bases). Trimming removed 2 bases from V and 5 bases from J, with 7 bases in between. The CDR3 runs 12 residues. CDR3 nucleotides: TGTGCCAGCAGTTTAAGGGAGCACGAGCAGTACTTC. Translating it yields CASSLREHEQYF.

Only a few counts were recorded for this clonotype. The rearrangement uses TRBV11-1 and TRBJ2-1, with D possibly being TRBD1 or TRBD2 (5 bases each). This CDR3 is 14 amino acids long. The germline V gene has CDR1 SGHAT and CDR2 FQDESV (reference sequence). V lost 1 base to trimming and J lost 7 bases, with 11 bases between them. In DNA form, the CDR3 reads TGTGCCAGCAGCTTAGGGGACGGTGTAAATGAGCAGTTCTTC. This translates into CASSLGDGVNEQFF.

This clonotype was observed a handful of times. The V call is TRBV7-9, the J call TRBJ1-1, with a weak D call TRBD1 (5 bases). This CDR3 is built from 13 residues. Germline assignment: CDR1 SEHNR and CDR2 FQNEAQ (reference sequence). With 11 bases removed from V and 1 base from J, the gap between germline ends came to 14 bases. The CDR3 protein is CASERGANTEAFF. CDR3 DNA sequence: TGTGCCTCGGAACGAGGGGCGAACACTGAAGCTTTCTTT.

This clonotype was observed a handful of times. The chain couples TRBV18 to TRBJ2-7, with 9 bases lining up with TRBD1. This CDR3 is built from 16 residues. The J segment lost 2 bases and the V segment lost 4 bases, leaving 9 bases of the junction unmatched. CDR1 and CDR2 from the germline V gene are KGHSH and LQKENI. CDR3 bases: TGTGCCAGCTCACTGGAAACCCGGACAGGGGCCTACGAGCAGTACTTC. Its protein is CASSLETRTGAYEQYF.

This clonotype has a count of ten or more. V usage is TRBV2 and J usage is TRBJ2-3; D is perhaps TRBD1 (5 bases). The CDR3 contains 14 residues. The germline V gene has CDR1 SNHLY and CDR2 FYNNEI. V lost 3 bases, J lost 4 bases, and 11 bases lay in between. As DNA, the CDR3 is TGTGCCAGCAGTGAGATTGGGGCAGCAGATACGCAGTATTTT. Translation gives CASSEIGAADTQYF.

This clonotype has at least ten counts. The genes are TRBV7-9 and TRBJ1-1, with 7 bases identical to TRBD1. The CDR3 has 15 amino acids. The J segment lost 0 bases and the V segment lost 1 base, leaving 2 bases of the junction unmatched. Germline CDR1 and CDR2: SEHNR and FQNEAQ (reference sequence). The CDR3 sequence: CASSLGDSMNTEAFF. DNA for the CDR3: TGTGCCAGCAGCTTAGGGGACAGCATGAACACTGAAGCTTTCTTT.

This clonotype was seen just once. This may be a read error: a much more frequent sequence differs by one nucleotide. V is TRBV29-1 and J is TRBJ2-7; TRBD2 aligns across 14 bases. The J call may be wrong; the DNA end is better matched by TRBJ2-1. The CDR3 is 15 residues long. The germline V gene encodes CDR1 SQVTM and CDR2 ANQGSEA. This chain's CDR3 is CSVRGLAGETYEQFF. CDR3 nucleotides: TGCAGCGTTCGGGGACTAGCGGGGGAAACCTACGAGCAGTTCTTC.

The rearrangement uses TRBV6-6 and TRBJ2-1, with TRBD1 as a possible D gene (6 bases). The CDR3 extends over 15 amino acids. From germline, CDR1 is MNHNY and CDR2 SVGAGI (reference sequence). Trimming removed 0 bases at V and 5 bases at J, with 11 bases between. CDR3 sequence: CASSYSGTSNNEQFF. CDR3 coding DNA: TGTGCCAGCAGTTACTCGGGGACAAGCAACAATGAGCAGTTCTTC.

This clonotype was counted at least ten times. The CDR3 DNA reads as TGTGCCAGCAGTTTAGCTACCCTGACACTTCGGCCCCAGCATTTT. As protein: CASSLATLTLRPQHF. The chain has TRBV12-3 or TRBV12-4 and TRBJ1-5; D gene uncertain. Trimming left V 0 bases short and J 9 bases short, with 15 bases between. This CDR3 spans 15 amino acids.

V usage is TRBV28 and J usage is TRBJ2-7, with 10 bases matching TRBD2. The CDR3 has 14 residues. The germline CDR1 and CDR2 sequences are MDHEN and SYDVKM. With V trimmed by 7 bases and J by 2 bases, 5 bases remained unmatched. CDR3 protein: CASTHLAGAYEQYF. CDR3 nucleotide sequence: TGTGCCAGCACCCATCTAGCGGGGGCCTACGAGCAGTACTTC.